The clone carrying this TCR beta chain was observed many times. 5'RACE template switching added a universal primer site and UMIs to TCR cDNA. TCRdb analysed the 5' RACE reads with MiXCR anew, one entry per CDR3 protein. Seen here are roughly 30,000 distinct CDR3 sequences, 10% observed once, and the top ten hold less than 15%. The germline CDR1 and CDR2 sequences are SGHVS and FNYEAQ. This CDR3 spans 16 amino acids. V was trimmed by 1 base and J by 0 bases, leaving 12 bases between them. This specimen belongs to a study of T cells after yellow fever vaccination. General study findings and limits: Researchers cautioned that FACS-sorted repertoires could harbor abundant clonotypes contaminating from the bulk population.

This sequence originates from a man between 18 and 29 years old who received the YFV17D yellow fever vaccine. The specimen comprised PBMCs, either bulk or a sorted T-cell subset (CD4+, CD8+, memory, or dextramer-sorted; not recorded which), sampled less than 16 days after the first yellow fever vaccination. The rearrangement uses TRBV7-6 and TRBJ1-2, with D perhaps matching TRBD1 (6 bases). CDR3 DNA: TGTGCCAGCAGCTTAGGCAGAGGGACAACTAACTATGGCTACACCTTC. This translates into CASSLGRGTTNYGYTF.